This T cell receptor beta chain was obtained from a study of T cell responses to AZD1222 COVID-19 vaccine. Sequenced by immunoSEQ multiplex PCR; TCRdb stores in-frame clones only, minus some. The sample records fewer than 150,000 clones, about 92% being singletons. This CDR3 region has 14 residues. The germline V gene encodes CDR1 MNHEY and CDR2 SMNVEV (reference sequence). The V and J ends lost 2 bases and 3 bases respectively, with 7 bases between them. The input for sequencing was peripheral blood, taken on day 0 of AZD1222 vaccination. The TCR originated in an adult in good health. J is TRBJ2-2 and V is TRBV27, with a tentative D call TRBD2 (6 bases). Written as DNA, the CDR3 is TGTGCCAGCAGTTTAGGGGGGTACACCGGGGAGCTGTTTTTT. This encodes CASSLGGYTGELFF.